One sample yielded the 29 T cell receptor beta chains listed below, sequenced in a study of CD8+ T cells in alopecia areata (dated by TCRdb to 2017 to 2018). Receptors were amplified or captured by the immunoSEQ multiplex PCR assay. For TCR sequencing, RNA was extracted from every sample and reverse transcribed into cDNA to serve as template. Not all clones reach the TCRdb copy of this immuneACCESS table, which keeps in-frame sequences only. Checked studies attribute under half of the gap to unresolved V genes and leave the rest unexplained. This sample lists approximately 99,000 clones; approximately 63% were detected once. Jointly, the top ten make up 20% to 25% of the sample. The source material was CD8+ T cells sorted from blood. These receptors all come from a human donor in good health.

This clone showed up just a few times. V usage is TRBV15 and J usage is TRBJ2-3; possibly TRBD2 for D (5 bases). The CDR3 is 16 residues long. V shed 1 base and J shed 3 bases, with 14 bases lying between them. CDR1 LNHNV and CDR2 YYDKDF come from the germline V gene (reference sequence). The CDR3, as DNA: TGTGCCACCAGCAGAGGAGCGGTGGGGATGACAGATACGCAGTATTTT. Translation gives CATSRGAVGMTDTQYF. The whole variable domain, filled in from reference TRBV15 and TRBJ2-3, reads DAMVIQNPRYQVTQFGKPVTLSCSQTLNHNVMYWYQQKSSQAPKLLFHYYDKDFNNEADTPDNFQSRRPNTSFCFLDIRSPGLGDTAMYLCATSRGAVGMTDTQYFGPGTRLTVL.

This clone showed up just a few times. V gene TRBV6-7 combines with J gene TRBJ2-7; TRBD2 agrees at 14 bases. TRBV6-7 is an ORF, with its function uncertain. This CDR3 is 16 amino acids long. After removal of 6 bases from V and 2 bases from J, the junction contained 6 bases not matched to a gene. CDR3 nucleotide sequence: TGTGCCAGCAGGGGACTAGCGGGGGACCTAACCTACGAGCAGTACTTC. Protein product: CASRGLAGDLTYEQYF.

This clone showed up just once. The genes are TRBV29-1 and TRBJ1-1; D not certain. The V end was cut by 1 base, the J end by 1 base, with 28 bases between. This CDR3 comprises 20 residues. In germline, CDR1 is SQVTM, CDR2 ANQGSEA. This CDR3 is CSVEGWRAFTKIGKNTEAFF. DNA of the CDR3: TGCAGCGTTGAAGGGTGGAGGGCCTTTACTAAGATTGGAAAGAACACTGAAGCTTTCTTT.

In the case of this clone: This CDR3 is also generated by other DNA sequences in the sample. The CDR3 sequence is CASSLGQGNTEAFF. CDR3 in DNA: TGTGCCAGCAGCTTGGGCCAGGGCAACACTGAAGCTTTCTTT. The chain recombines TRBV13 with TRBJ1-1, with D maybe TRBD1 (5 bases). Germline lookup yields CDR1 PRHDT and CDR2 FYEKMQ (reference sequence). With 3 bases removed from V and 2 bases from J, the gap between germline ends came to 10 bases. This CDR3 has 14 amino acids.

The sample holds one count of this clone. The chain has TRBV4-1 and TRBJ1-6; 11 bases align to TRBD1. The CDR3 loop spans 16 amino acids. CDR1 and CDR2 from the germline V gene are MGHRA and YSYEKL. Trimming at V came to 2 bases and at J to 8 bases, leaving 5 bases not matched to a gene. The CDR3 loop is CASSQIPGQGDSPLHF. The CDR3, as DNA: TGCGCCAGCAGCCAAATCCCGGGACAGGGGGATTCACCCCTCCACTTT.

This chain links TRBV10-2 with TRBJ1-2; 7 bases map to TRBD1. This CDR3 contains 18 residues. V gave up 0 bases and J gave up 5 bases; unmatched junction bases: 15. Germline CDR1 is WSHSY and CDR2 is SAAADI. CDR3 DNA: TGCGCCAGCAGTGAGTCGAGACTGGGAGTGGGACAGCTATATGGCTACACCTTC. Its protein is CASSESRLGVGQLYGYTF.

The V and J genes are TRBV5-1 and TRBJ1-1, with D unresolved. The CDR3 covers 13 residues. The germline V gene has CDR1 SGHRS and CDR2 YFSETQ. The V gene lost 0 bases and the J gene lost 0 bases, with 3 bases spanning the gap. Here the CDR3 DNA reads TGCGCCAGCAGCTTGGCCCTGAACACTGAAGCTTTCTTT. Amino acid sequence: CASSLALNTEAFF. Complete variable domain (other parts from reference TRBV5-1 and TRBJ1-1): KAGVTQTPRYLIKTRGQQVTLSCSPISGHRSVSWYQQTPGQGLQFLFEYFSETQRNKGNFPGRFSGRQFSNSRSEMNVSTLELGDSALYLCASSLALNTEAFFGQGTRLTVV.

The V gene is TRBV5-6, the J gene TRBJ2-7, with no clear D. The germline V gene has CDR1 SGHDT and CDR2 YYEEEE. The germline V and J ends were trimmed by 3 bases and 3 bases, with 7 bases remaining between them. This CDR3 has 12 amino acids. CDR3: CASSSDLYEQYF. The CDR3 nucleotides are TGTGCCAGCAGCTCAGACCTCTACGAGCAGTACTTC.

The V gene is TRBV7-9, the J gene TRBJ1-5, with TRBD1 matching 7 bases. Germline V lookup: CDR1 SEHNR, CDR2 FQNEAQ (reference sequence). J was trimmed by 4 bases and V by 5 bases; bases with no gene match: 5. The CDR3 has 14 amino acids. As DNA, the CDR3 is TGTGCCAGCAGCCCGACAGGGAGAAATCAGCCCCAGCATTTT. Translation: CASSPTGRNQPQHF.

The chain has TRBV5-1 and TRBJ2-5; no clear D. V gave up 0 bases and J gave up 7 bases, with 16 bases separating them. The CDR3 is 15 residues long. The germline V gene encodes CDR1 SGHRS and CDR2 YFSETQ. The CDR3, as DNA: TGCGCCAGCAGCTTGGCCCTTGGCACCCTCGGGACCCAGTACTTC. As protein: CASSLALGTLGTQYF. The variable domain in full, completed from reference TRBV5-1 and TRBJ2-5, reads KAGVTQTPRYLIKTRGQQVTLSCSPISGHRSVSWYQQTPGQGLQFLFEYFSETQRNKGNFPGRFSGRQFSNSRSEMNVSTLELGDSALYLCASSLALGTLGTQYFGPGTRLLVL.

CDR3 region: CASSPAPGEYGYTF. The CDR3 bases are TGTGCCAGCAGCCCCGCGCCTGGGGAATATGGCTACACCTTC. This chain joins TRBV4-2 and TRBJ1-2, with unresolved D. Germline V lookup: CDR1 LGHNA, CDR2 YNFKEQ. V lost 4 bases and J 5 bases, leaving 14 bases between the germline ends. CDR3 length: 14 amino acids.

The V call is TRBV9, the J call TRBJ2-3, with D tentatively TRBD1 or TRBD2 (7 bases each). Germline V gene lookup returns CDR1 SGDLS and CDR2 YYNGEE. The V end was cut by 3 bases, the J end by 6 bases, with 17 bases between. The length of the CDR3 is 15 residues. CDR3 amino acids: CASSEGGGQLDTQYF. For the CDR3, the DNA is TGTGCCAGCAGCGAGGGAGGGGGCCAGTTGGATACGCAGTATTTT. Based on the CDR3 plus reference TRBV9 and TRBJ2-3, the full variable domain is DSGVTQTPKHLITATGQRVTLRCSPRSGDLSVYWYQQSLDQGLQFLIQYYNGEERAKGNILERFSAQQFPDLHSELNLSSLELGDSALYFCASSEGGGQLDTQYFGPGTRLTVL.

This clone was picked up a small number of times. The chain joins TRBV4-1 to TRBJ1-2, with TRBD1 matching over 11 bases. The germline V gene encodes CDR1 MGHRA and CDR2 YSYEKL. V trimming: 4 bases; J trimming: 2 bases; junction bases outside the gene matches: 6. The CDR3 is made up of 16 amino acids. The CDR3, as DNA: TGCGCCAGCAGCCCGCGGGACAGGGGGGACAACTATGGCTACACCTTC. Its translation is CASSPRDRGDNYGYTF.

The chain joins TRBV14 to TRBJ2-7; no clear D. Trimming left V 0 bases short and J 4 bases short, with 4 bases between. Germline-derived CDR1 and CDR2 are SGHDN and FVKESK. The CDR3 loop spans 12 amino acids. The CDR3 spells CASSQDGYEQYF. As DNA, the CDR3 is TGTGCCAGCAGCCAAGATGGGTACGAGCAGTACTTC.

V usage is TRBV6-1 and J usage is TRBJ1-5; D is possibly TRBD1 (5 bases). Germline CDR1 and CDR2: MNHNS and SASEGT. The ends were cut back, 2 bases at V and 1 base at J, with 15 bases in the middle. The CDR3 extends over 17 amino acids. CDR3 in DNA: TGTGCCAGCAGTGAACTGGCAGGGCGCTGGAGCAATCAGCCCCAGCATTTT. Its protein is CASSELAGRWSNQPQHF.

The rearrangement uses TRBV9 and TRBJ2-3; tentatively, D is TRBD2 (5 bases). Germline values: CDR1 SGDLS, CDR2 YYNGEE. V lost 4 bases to trimming and J lost 1 base, with 22 bases between them. The CDR3 runs 18 residues. CDR3 amino acids: CASSPDPKADARTDTQYF. The DNA for the CDR3 is TGTGCCAGCAGCCCAGACCCCAAAGCGGATGCACGCACAGATACGCAGTATTTT.

The V call is TRBV29-1, the J call TRBJ2-1, with 14 positions matching TRBD2. The CDR3 contains 15 residues. Trimming removed 3 bases from V and 12 bases from J; junction bases left unmatched: 10. Germline V gives CDR1 SQVTM, CDR2 ANQGSEA. In DNA, the CDR3 is TGCAGCGTTGAGGGACTAGCGGGGGCCTTAGGTGGGCAGTTCTTC. Its protein product is CSVEGLAGALGGQFF.

The rearrangement uses TRBV6-6 and TRBJ1-6; the D is unclear. Germline V lookup: CDR1 MNHNY, CDR2 SVGAGI (reference sequence). The V and J ends lost 8 bases and 0 bases respectively, with 5 bases between them. The length of the CDR3 is 13 residues. DNA for the CDR3: TGTGCCAGCGGGATCTCCTATAATTCACCCCTCCACTTT. Translating gives CASGISYNSPLHF.

The chain employs TRBV7-9 and TRBJ2-1; 7 positions match TRBD1. The V gene's germline CDR1 is SEHNR and CDR2 FQNEAQ (reference sequence). With V trimmed by 7 bases and J by 3 bases, 9 bases remained unmatched. This CDR3 has 15 amino acids. CDR3 protein: CASTSLRGLYNEQFF. In nucleotides, the CDR3 is TGTGCCAGCACCTCTTTGAGGGGGCTCTACAATGAGCAGTTCTTC.

This clone came up a few times. The chain uses TRBV7-8 and TRBJ2-7; D is ambiguous. This CDR3 is built from 14 residues. V dropped 2 bases and J dropped 5 bases, with 13 bases sitting between them. The V gene's germline CDR1 is SGHVS and CDR2 FQNEAQ. CDR3: CASSLYVGGDEQYF. DNA for the CDR3: TGTGCCAGCAGCTTATATGTGGGCGGCGACGAGCAGTACTTC.

The gene calls are TRBV28 and TRBJ1-2; possible D gene TRBD1, 5 bases. The CDR3 loop spans 12 amino acids. Germline loops: CDR1 MDHEN, CDR2 SYDVKM. Trimming cost V 4 bases and J 7 bases, with 10 bases left between them. In DNA, the CDR3 is TGTGCCAGCAGTTCCCGGGACGGTGGCTACACCTTC. Its protein is CASSSRDGGYTF.

The V gene is TRBV6-5, the J gene TRBJ2-2; a weak D match, TRBD1 (6 bases). The germline V and J ends were trimmed by 5 bases and 1 base, with 8 bases remaining between them. CDR1 is MNHEY, CDR2 SVGAGI, per germline. The CDR3 has 14 amino acids. Written as DNA, the CDR3 is TGTGCCAGCAGTGAAGGGGGGAACACCGGGGAGCTGTTTTTT. It yields the protein CASSEGGNTGELFF.

The chain combines TRBV5-1 with TRBJ1-2; 8 bases align to TRBD1. Per the germline V gene, CDR1 is SGHRS and CDR2 is YFSETQ. This CDR3 has 12 residues. J lost 9 bases, V lost 6 bases, and 7 bases had no gene match. CDR3 region: CASTRTGSRYTF. CDR3 nucleotide sequence: TGCGCCAGCACACGGACAGGGAGCCGCTACACCTTC.

This clone was counted between two and nine times. The J gene is TRBJ2-3, the V gene TRBV6-1, with TRBD2 identical over 11 bases. The CDR3 runs 15 residues. V lost 3 bases and J lost 5; bases outside the gene matches: 4. The V gene's germline CDR1 is MNHNS and CDR2 SASEGT. This CDR3 is CASSELAGGEDTQYF. CDR3 DNA sequence: TGTGCCAGCAGTGAGCTAGCGGGGGGTGAAGATACGCAGTATTTT.

In its sample, this clone was seen once. This sequence joins TRBV5-6 and TRBJ2-5, with unresolved D. Trimming took 2 bases from V and 11 from J, leaving 13 bases between them. The CDR3 extends over 12 amino acids. Germline V gene sequence: CDR1 SGHDT, CDR2 YYEEEE. CDR3 DNA sequence: TGTGCCAGCAGCTTCGTCGGTCTCGGGCAGTACTTC. It specifies CASSFVGLGQYF.

The CDR3 region has the DNA TGTGCCAGCAGTGAATATGGCGAGGGTCTCGGGAATGAGCAGTTCTTC. This sequence encodes CASSEYGEGLGNEQFF. The chain employs TRBV25-1 and TRBJ2-1, with a possible D match to TRBD2 (5 bases). The CDR3 spans 16 residues. The V gene's germline CDR1 is MGHDK and CDR2 SYGVNS. Trimming removed 0 bases from V and 7 bases from J, with 16 bases in between.

DNA of the CDR3: TGTGCCAGCAGCTGGGGGATTTTCCAGCCCCAGCATTTT. This sequence encodes CASSWGIFQPQHF. This sequence joins TRBV5-6 and TRBJ1-5; a weak D match, TRBD1 (5 bases). This CDR3 is 13 amino acids long. Trimming stripped 3 bases from V and 7 bases from J, with 11 bases between. Germline CDR1 SGHDT, CDR2 YYEEEE. Looking up the rest from reference TRBV5-6 and TRBJ1-5 gives the full variable domain: DAGVTQSPTHLIKTRGQQVTLRCSPKSGHDTVSWYQQALGQGPQFIFQYYEEEERQRGNFPDRFSGHQFPNYSSELNVNALLLGDSALYLCASSWGIFQPQHFGDGTRLSIL.

Many counts were recorded for this clone. The V gene is TRBV7-9, the J gene TRBJ1-2; TRBD1 is a possible D gene (5 bases). V lost 4 bases to trimming and J lost 3 bases, with 12 bases between them. The CDR3 spans 14 residues. CDR1 and CDR2 from the germline V gene are SEHNR and FQNEAQ (reference sequence). The CDR3 sequence is CASSSSQGDYGYTF. For the CDR3, the DNA is TGTGCCAGCAGCTCCAGCCAGGGCGACTATGGCTACACCTTC. Variable domain in full (rest from reference TRBV7-9 and TRBJ1-2): DTGVSQNPRHKITKRGQNVTFRCDPISEHNRLYWYRQTLGQGPEFLTYFQNEAQLEKSRLLSDRFSAERPKGSFSTLEIQRTEQGDSAMYLCASSSSQGDYGYTFGSGTRLTVV.

V gene TRBV28 combines with J gene TRBJ2-3; maybe TRBD2 (5 bases). The V gene lost 10 bases and the J gene lost 6 bases, with 14 bases spanning the gap. Germline values: CDR1 MDHEN, CDR2 SYDVKM. This CDR3 is built from 12 residues. The CDR3 DNA reads TGTGCCACTGTCCTTCCGGGGGATACGCAGTATTTT. Amino acids: CATVLPGDTQYF.